The next 2 T cell receptor beta chains were all read from a single sample in a study of immune evolution from preneoplasia to lung adenocarcinoma. The repertoire was sequenced with immunoSEQ multiplex PCR; TCRdb's copy has only in-frame clones and lacks some. This sample carries approximately 5,000 clones, about four fifths of them seen once, and the ten largest clones take around 10%. The sequenced sample was FFPE adjacent normal lung tissue. These receptors came from a donor older than 65 with lung adenocarcinoma.

This clone showed up just a few times. CDR3 nucleotides: TGTGCCAGCAGTGGCGGGACTAGCGGGAGTGGGGAGCAGTTCTTC. This codes for CASSGGTSGSGEQFF. The rearrangement joins TRBV2 to TRBJ2-1; TRBD2 aligns across 14 bases. Losses at the gene ends were 4 bases for V and 10 bases for J; bases not matched to a gene: 6. This CDR3 has 15 amino acids. Germline assignment: CDR1 SNHLY and CDR2 FYNNEI.

The gene calls are TRBV13 and TRBJ2-1; 8 bases match TRBD1. Germline V gives CDR1 PRHDT, CDR2 FYEKMQ (reference sequence). The CDR3 extends over 14 amino acids. V lost 4 bases and J lost 4; bases outside the gene matches: 3. The CDR3 DNA reads as TGTGCCAGCAGCTCCCGGACAGGGTACAATGAGCAGTTCTTC. As protein: CASSSRTGYNEQFF.